Listed below are T cell receptor beta chains from one sample, sequenced in a study of cytomegalovirus exposure and HLA in healthy donors. The protocol was immunoSEQ multiplex PCR, while the TCRdb copy is restricted to in-frame clones and leaves out a portion. The sample lists some 130,000 clones; about 63% were seen once. Sequences were obtained from PBMCs. The source of these receptors is a young man in good health and CMV-seropositive. The conserved cysteine and the conserved F or W are not part of the CDR3 here. Clone sizes are given selectively: once, few, many, or a class where the clone is expanded.

cdr3_aa v_call clone_size j_call
ASSLVVADTDTQY TRBV5-1 NA TRBJ2-3
ASSPAVAGYDTDTQY TRBV5-1 once TRBJ2-3
SGTLAGGSFRY TRBV29-1 NA TRBJ2-5
ASSPVTGDRLQF TRBV4-2 NA TRBJ2-1
ASSWWGGPEETQY TRBV7-9 NA TRBJ2-5
ASSIGTGFYGYT TRBV19 NA TRBJ1-2
ASSTLAGGSHEQY TRBV18 few TRBJ2-7
ASSLMAASVEQY TRBV27 NA TRBJ2-5
ASSEGPGTGVHGYT TRBV6-4 NA TRBJ1-2
ASTAELEETQY TRBV2 NA TRBJ2-5
ASSSIRDRYSNQPQH TRBV5-6 NA TRBJ1-5